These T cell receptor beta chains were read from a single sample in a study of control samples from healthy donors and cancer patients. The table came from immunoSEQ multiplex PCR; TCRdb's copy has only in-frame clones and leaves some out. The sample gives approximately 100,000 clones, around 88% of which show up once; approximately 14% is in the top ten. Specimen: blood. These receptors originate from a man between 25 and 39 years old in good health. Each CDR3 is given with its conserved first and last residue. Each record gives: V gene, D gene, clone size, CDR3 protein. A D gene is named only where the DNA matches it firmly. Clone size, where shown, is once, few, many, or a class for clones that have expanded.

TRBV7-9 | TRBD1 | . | CASSPQGAVEKLFF
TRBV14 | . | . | CASSQIPARLLDNEKLFF
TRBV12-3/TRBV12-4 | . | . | CASSFILNNEQFF
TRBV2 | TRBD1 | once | CASSETGTGQETQYF
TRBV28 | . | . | CASSSDGSNYGYTF
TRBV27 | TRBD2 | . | CASKLGGRQFF
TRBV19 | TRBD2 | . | CASSIGGDSTDTQYF
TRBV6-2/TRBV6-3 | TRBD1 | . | CASSNRGPEQFF
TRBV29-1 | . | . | CSVGGAANTEAFF
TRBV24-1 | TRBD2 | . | CATSDLPTSGRAGQTQYF
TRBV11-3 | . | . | CASTPRGEEKLFF
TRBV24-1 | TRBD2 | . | CATSGAGEYEQYF
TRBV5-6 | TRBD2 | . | CASSLAGLAYNEQFF
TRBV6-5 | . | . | CASMTPMGKGYEQYF
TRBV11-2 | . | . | CASSLKAGAGYTNTGELFF
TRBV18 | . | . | CASSPQGTNEKLFF
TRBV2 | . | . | CASSDGGLSYEQYF
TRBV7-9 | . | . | CASSLTETQYF
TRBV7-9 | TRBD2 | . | CASSGGLAGVNEQFF
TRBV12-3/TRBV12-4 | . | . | CASSLTGNQPQHF
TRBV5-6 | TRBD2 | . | CASSFEGGFDEQFF
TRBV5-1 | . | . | CASSPQQGYEQYF
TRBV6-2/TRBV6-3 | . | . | CASSYRNRANEKLFF
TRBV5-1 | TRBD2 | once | CASSLALAGTDTQYF
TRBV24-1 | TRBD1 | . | CATSDPRRQGKEQYF
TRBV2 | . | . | CASRQAGNSYNEQFF
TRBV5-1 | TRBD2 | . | CASSTLGAGVGTGELFF
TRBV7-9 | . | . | CASSFESSYNEQFF
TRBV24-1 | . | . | CATSDSAWGKNTEAFF
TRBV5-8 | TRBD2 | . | CASSAAKLAGNTDTQYF
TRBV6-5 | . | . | CASSPGNTEAFF
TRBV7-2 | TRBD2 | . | CASRLLAGGPGDTQYF
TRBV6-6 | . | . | CASSRPPRTEKAYEQYF
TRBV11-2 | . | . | CASSLGTSGRRNSPLHF
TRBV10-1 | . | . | CASRCLSIDEANVLTF
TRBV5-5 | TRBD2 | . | CASSPTSGNYEQYF
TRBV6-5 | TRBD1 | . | CASNWGGQAGNTIYF
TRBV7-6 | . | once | CASSLGGGTYEQYF
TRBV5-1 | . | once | CASSRAGTAGFF
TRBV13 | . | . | CASSLPGRPVSEQFF
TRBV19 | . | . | CASSPEGGLWDIQYF
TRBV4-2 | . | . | CASSRGGKAFF
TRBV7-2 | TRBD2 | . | CASSIGLAQETQYF
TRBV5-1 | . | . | CASSSQGQLGSPLHF
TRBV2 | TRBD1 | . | CASIYRGQETQYF
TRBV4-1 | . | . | CASSQEPGNTEAFF
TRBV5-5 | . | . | CASSLSLGKGEQYF
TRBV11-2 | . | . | CASSLGSSSTDTQYF
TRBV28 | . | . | CASTGNEKLFF
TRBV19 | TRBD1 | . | CASSIGTGEGSNQPQHF
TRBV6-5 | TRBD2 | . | CASSNPSGRPDTQYF
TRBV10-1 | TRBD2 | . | CASSFRTSGSKFYEQYF
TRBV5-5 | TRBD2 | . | CASSHSPGLGGGETQYF
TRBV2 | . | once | CASVSSHTGPDMDNYGYTF
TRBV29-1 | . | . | CSVMDIDQPQHF